The source of this T cell receptor beta chain is a study of blood T cells in healthy people across ages. A second PCR, run for roughly 7 to 12 cycles, used a sample-barcoded 5' primer plus a J-beta primer mix. TCRdb fed the 5' RACE reads into MiXCR, producing one record per CDR3 protein. The sample has 600,000 to 800,000 distinct CDR3 sequences, 20% to 25% seen once. Whole-study findings and limits: Age advanced and TCR beta diversity per million T cells fell, roughly linearly. What prevented conclusive comparison of naive and antigen-experienced cells was that PBMCs were unsorted.

A word on this clonotype: Its antigen is currently unknown.

The CDR3 totals 16 residues. Germline CDR1 SEHNR, CDR2 FQNEAQ (reference sequence). V was pared by 5 bases and J by 11 bases, with 25 bases between. Caucasian individuals from Russia who were healthy and aged about 6 to 95 acted as donors. Every donor contributed roughly 10 milliliters of peripheral blood by blood draw. The sample consisted of blood. The TCR sequence derives from a man in his 70s in good health. The J gene is TRBJ2-1, the V gene TRBV7-9, with D maybe TRBD2 (6 bases). CDR3 protein: CASSDRLASSPGKQFF. In nucleotides, the CDR3 is TGTGCCAGCAGCGACCGGCTAGCGTCGAGTCCCGGGAAGCAGTTCTTC. Together with reference TRBV7-9 and TRBJ2-1, the CDR3 gives the full variable domain: DTGVSQNPRHKITKRGQNVTFRCDPISEHNRLYWYRQTLGQGPEFLTYFQNEAQLEKSRLLSDRFSAERPKGSFSTLEIQRTEQGDSAMYLCASSDRLASSPGKQFFGPGTRLTVL.